Presented here are 18 T cell receptor beta chains from one specimen sequenced in a study of cytomegalovirus exposure and HLA in healthy donors. Use of 60 Vbeta and 13 Jbeta primers characterized the PCR. Sequencing used immunoSEQ multiplex PCR; TCRdb keeps in-frame clones, though not all of them. The data hold 150,000 or so clones, with around 73% observed a single time. Specimen: PBMCs. The receptor set was obtained from a woman between 18 and 29 years old in good health and CMV-seronegative.

This clone occurred once. This chain links TRBV19 with TRBJ1-5; a possible D gene is TRBD1 (6 bases). Looked up from germline, CDR1 is LNHDA and CDR2 is SQIVND (reference sequence). V was clipped by 5 bases and J by 10 bases, with 18 bases between them. This CDR3 is built from 14 residues. The CDR3 coding sequence is TGTGCCAGTAGTTCGGGGGGCAAATCAGGTCCCCAGCATTTT. The encoded protein is CASSSGGKSGPQHF.

The chain recombines TRBV2 with TRBJ2-1, with a tentative D call TRBD2 (5 bases). Germline CDR1 SNHLY, CDR2 FYNNEI. V lost 4 bases to trimming and J lost 6 bases, with 16 bases between them. The CDR3 consists of 15 residues. In DNA, the CDR3 is TGTGCCAGCAGTGCTCGGCGAGGACTGCCCAATGAGCAGTTCTTC. It encodes CASSARRGLPNEQFF.

The chain combines TRBV14 with TRBJ2-7; TRBD1 matches at 7 bases. The CDR3 covers 14 residues. V trimming: 4 bases; J trimming: 6 bases; junction bases outside the gene matches: 9. The V gene's germline CDR1 is SGHDN and CDR2 FVKESK. CDR3: CASSRTGEGPEQYF. As DNA, the CDR3 is TGTGCCAGCAGCCGTACAGGGGAAGGTCCCGAGCAGTACTTC.

CDR3 in amino acids: CASSPGTGQNSPLHF. CDR3 nucleotide sequence: TGTGCCAGCTCACCGGGGACAGGGCAAAATTCACCCCTCCACTTT. This rearrangement joins TRBV18 to TRBJ1-6, with 9 bases identical to TRBD1. The V segment lost 3 bases and the J segment 7 bases; nucleotides outside the gene matches: 4. Germline CDR1 KGHSH, CDR2 LQKENI. The CDR3 has 15 amino acids.

The chain is built from TRBV14 and TRBJ1-2; TRBD1 aligns across 7 bases. The CDR3 spans 16 residues. V shed 0 bases, J shed 4 bases, and the junction held 8 bases outside the gene matches. The germline CDR1 and CDR2 sequences are SGHDN and FVKESK. The CDR3 region has the DNA TGTGCCAGCAGCCAAGATCGTAGGGGGACAGCCTATGGCTACACCTTC. As protein: CASSQDRRGTAYGYTF.

The chain uses TRBV30 and TRBJ1-1; weak D call: TRBD1 (6 bases). V was clipped by 4 bases and J by 7 bases, with 16 bases between them. CDR1 and CDR2 (germline): GTSNPN, SVGIG (reference sequence). This CDR3 region has 13 residues. CDR3: CAWTAAAGVEAFF. The CDR3 bases are TGTGCCTGGACGGCAGCGGCAGGGGTTGAAGCTTTCTTT.

This clone was seen a few times. The rearrangement uses TRBV10-2 and TRBJ1-1, with D possibly being TRBD1 (5 bases). Trimming pared 4 bases from V and 4 bases from J, leaving 16 bases between. Germline assignment: CDR1 WSHSY and CDR2 SAAADI. The CDR3 runs to 15 residues. CDR3 in DNA: TGCGCCAGCAGTGTTGGGGCCAGACGGGCCACTGAAGCTTTCTTT. This codes for CASSVGARRATEAFF.

This chain links TRBV5-1 with TRBJ2-5, with TRBD2 as a possible D gene (5 bases). Trimming took 0 bases from V and 5 from J, leaving 14 bases between them. Germline V gives CDR1 SGHRS, CDR2 YFSETQ. CDR3 length: 15 amino acids. The CDR3 loop reads CASSLVNRDFETQYF. The DNA of the CDR3 is TGCGCCAGCAGCTTGGTTAATCGGGATTTCGAGACCCAGTACTTC.

The chain links TRBV25-1 to TRBJ2-2; 10 bases agree with TRBD1. Losses at the gene ends were 6 bases for V and 7 bases for J; bases not matched to a gene: 8. This CDR3 is 15 amino acids long. Germline V gene lookup returns CDR1 MGHDK and CDR2 SYGVNS. CDR3 residues: CASSPADRGFGELFF. DNA for the CDR3: TGTGCCAGCAGCCCGGCGGACAGGGGGTTCGGGGAGCTGTTTTTT.

This chain joins TRBV7-9 and TRBJ2-7; weak D call: TRBD1 (5 bases). This CDR3 contains 14 residues. Germline V lookup: CDR1 SEHNR, CDR2 FQNEAQ (reference sequence). Between the trimmed V and J ends, which lost 0 bases and 3 bases, there was a span of 9 bases. In nucleotides, the CDR3 is TGTGCCAGCAGCTTAGCGGGGCGCGGCTACGAGCAGTACTTC. This encodes CASSLAGRGYEQYF.

The V call is TRBV11-3, the J call TRBJ1-4; TRBD1 matches at 7 bases. CDR1 and CDR2 (germline): SGHNT, YENEEA. This CDR3 spans 13 amino acids. The V gene end was trimmed by 4 bases and the J gene end by 8 bases; junction bases not matched to a gene: 4. CDR3 in DNA: TGTGCCAGCAGCTACCGGGACAGAGAAAAACTGTTTTTT. Its protein is CASSYRDREKLFF.

The gene calls are TRBV10-3 and TRBJ2-3; 8 bases are shared with TRBD1. V lost 6 bases and J lost 6; bases outside the gene matches: 2. Germline V lookup: CDR1 ENHRY, CDR2 SYGVKD. The CDR3 has 12 amino acids. CDR3 bases: TGTGCCATCAGACAGGGGGAGGATACGCAGTATTTT. This gives the protein CAIRQGEDTQYF.

The chain has TRBV9 and TRBJ1-4; 9 nucleotides line up with TRBD1. With V trimmed by 3 bases and J by 7 bases, 4 bases remained unmatched. This CDR3 is 14 amino acids long. Germline CDR1 is SGDLS and CDR2 is YYNGEE. CDR3 sequence reads: CASSAGQGSEKLFF. CDR3 bases: TGTGCCAGCAGCGCGGGACAGGGCAGTGAAAAACTGTTTTTT.

The J gene is TRBJ2-1, the V gene TRBV27; 13 bases agree with TRBD2. V shed 1 base, J shed 5 bases, and the junction held 5 bases outside the gene matches. CDR1 MNHEY and CDR2 SMNVEV come from the germline V gene (reference sequence). This CDR3 is 17 amino acids long. The CDR3 loop is CASSLWGTSGAHNEQFF. CDR3 coding DNA: TGTGCCAGCAGTTTATGGGGGACTAGCGGGGCACACAATGAGCAGTTCTTC.

The V gene is TRBV29-1, the J gene TRBJ2-7; 7 bases match TRBD2. Germline V gene data show CDR1 as SQVTM and CDR2 as ANQGSEA. Unmatched junction bases numbered 6, after V lost 1 base and J lost 6 bases. This CDR3 has 13 amino acids. CDR3 residues: CSVEAPWGGEQYF. The CDR3 DNA sequence: TGCAGCGTTGAAGCACCTTGGGGGGGCGAGCAGTACTTC.

The genes are TRBV25-1 and TRBJ2-4, with 7 bases lining up with TRBD1. The end of the DNA aligns better with TRBJ2-1, so the J call may be wrong. The CDR3 covers 13 residues. The germline CDR1 and CDR2 sequences are MGHDK and SYGVNS. This CDR3 reads CASQGTEYNEQFF. In DNA form, the CDR3 reads TGTGCCAGCCAGGGGACAGAATACAATGAGCAGTTCTTC.

The J gene is TRBJ2-3, the V gene TRBV13; D not resolved. The CDR3 runs 15 residues. The germline CDR1 and CDR2 sequences are PRHDT and FYEKMQ (reference sequence). Trimming removed 5 bases at V and 4 bases at J, with 16 bases between. This CDR3 is CASSPRRTSADTQYF. Here the CDR3 DNA reads TGTGCCAGCAGCCCTCGGAGAACCAGCGCAGATACGCAGTATTTT.

This clone was found once. The V and J genes are TRBV10-3 and TRBJ2-7, with D possibly matching TRBD1 (7 bases). V lost 0 bases, J lost 2 bases, and 14 bases lay in between. The CDR3 spans 16 residues. CDR1 is ENHRY, CDR2 SYGVKD, per germline. The CDR3 loop reads CAISESRRDRPYEQYF. The DNA for the CDR3 is TGTGCCATCAGTGAGTCTAGGCGGGACAGACCCTACGAGCAGTACTTC.